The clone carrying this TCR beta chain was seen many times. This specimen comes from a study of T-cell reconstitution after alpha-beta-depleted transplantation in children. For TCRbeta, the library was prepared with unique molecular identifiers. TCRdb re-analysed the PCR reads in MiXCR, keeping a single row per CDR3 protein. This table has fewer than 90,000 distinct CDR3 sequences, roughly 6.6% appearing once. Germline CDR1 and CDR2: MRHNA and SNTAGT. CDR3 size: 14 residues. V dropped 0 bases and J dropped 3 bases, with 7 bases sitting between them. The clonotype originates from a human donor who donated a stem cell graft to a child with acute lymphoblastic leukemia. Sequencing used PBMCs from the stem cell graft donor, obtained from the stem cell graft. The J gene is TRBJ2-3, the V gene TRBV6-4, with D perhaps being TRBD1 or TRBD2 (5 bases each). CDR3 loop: CASSDSGETDTQYF. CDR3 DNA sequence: TGTGCCAGCAGTGACTCAGGGGAGACAGATACGCAGTATTTT.